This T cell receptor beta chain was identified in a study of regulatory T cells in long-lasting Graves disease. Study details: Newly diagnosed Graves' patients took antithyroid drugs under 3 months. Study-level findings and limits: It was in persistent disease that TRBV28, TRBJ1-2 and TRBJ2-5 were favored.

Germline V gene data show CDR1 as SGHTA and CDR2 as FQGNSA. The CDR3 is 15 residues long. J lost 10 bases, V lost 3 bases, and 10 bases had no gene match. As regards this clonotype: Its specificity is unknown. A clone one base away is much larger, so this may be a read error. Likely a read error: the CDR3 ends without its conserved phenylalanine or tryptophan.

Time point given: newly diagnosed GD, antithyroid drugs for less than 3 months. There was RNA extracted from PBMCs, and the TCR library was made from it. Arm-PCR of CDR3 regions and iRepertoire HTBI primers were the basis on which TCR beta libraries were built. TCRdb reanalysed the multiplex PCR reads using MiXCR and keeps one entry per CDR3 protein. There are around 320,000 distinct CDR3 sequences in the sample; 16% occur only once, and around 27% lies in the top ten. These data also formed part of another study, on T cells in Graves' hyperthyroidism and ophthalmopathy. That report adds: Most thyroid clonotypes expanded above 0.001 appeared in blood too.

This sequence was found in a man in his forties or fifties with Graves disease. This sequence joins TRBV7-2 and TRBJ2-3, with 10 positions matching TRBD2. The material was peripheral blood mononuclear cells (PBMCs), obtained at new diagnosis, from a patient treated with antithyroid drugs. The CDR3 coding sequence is TGTGCCAGCAGCTTTCAAGCGGGGGGGCCCATGGCGCAGTATCTT. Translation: CASSFQAGGPMAQYL.